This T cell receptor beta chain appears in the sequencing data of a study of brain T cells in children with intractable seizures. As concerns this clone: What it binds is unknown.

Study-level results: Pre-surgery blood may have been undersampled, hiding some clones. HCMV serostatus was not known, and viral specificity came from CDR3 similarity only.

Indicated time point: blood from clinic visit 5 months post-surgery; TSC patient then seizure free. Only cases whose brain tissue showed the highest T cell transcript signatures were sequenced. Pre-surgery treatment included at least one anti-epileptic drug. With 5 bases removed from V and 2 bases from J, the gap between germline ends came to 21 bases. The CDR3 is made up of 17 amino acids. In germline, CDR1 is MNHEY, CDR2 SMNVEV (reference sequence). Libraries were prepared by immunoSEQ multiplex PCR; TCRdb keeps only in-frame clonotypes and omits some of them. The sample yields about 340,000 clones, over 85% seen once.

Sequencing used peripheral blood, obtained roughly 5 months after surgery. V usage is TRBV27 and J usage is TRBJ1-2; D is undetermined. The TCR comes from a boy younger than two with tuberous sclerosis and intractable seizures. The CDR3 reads CASSPDAEHVRNYGYTF. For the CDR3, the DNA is TGTGCCAGCAGTCCCGACGCGGAACACGTTCGGAACTATGGCTACACCTTC.